Listed here is a single TCR beta chain. The sample is drawn from a study of T cell responses to AZD1222 COVID-19 vaccine. The V gene end was trimmed by 6 bases and the J gene end by 2 bases; junction bases not matched to a gene: 8. This CDR3 is built from 15 residues. Per germline, CDR1 MNHEY and CDR2 SVGAGI. Libraries were prepared by immunoSEQ multiplex PCR; TCRdb keeps only in-frame clonotypes and omits some of them. The sample lists some 150,000 clones; 85% to 95% were seen once. The clonotype was recovered from an adult in good health. V usage is TRBV6-5 and J usage is TRBJ2-7; 9 bases line up with TRBD2. The source was peripheral blood, collected on day 0 of AZD1222 vaccination. Here the CDR3 DNA reads TGTGCCAGCAGGTTCCTAGCGGGAAAAGCCTACGAGCAGTACTTC. The encoded protein is CASRFLAGKAYEQYF.